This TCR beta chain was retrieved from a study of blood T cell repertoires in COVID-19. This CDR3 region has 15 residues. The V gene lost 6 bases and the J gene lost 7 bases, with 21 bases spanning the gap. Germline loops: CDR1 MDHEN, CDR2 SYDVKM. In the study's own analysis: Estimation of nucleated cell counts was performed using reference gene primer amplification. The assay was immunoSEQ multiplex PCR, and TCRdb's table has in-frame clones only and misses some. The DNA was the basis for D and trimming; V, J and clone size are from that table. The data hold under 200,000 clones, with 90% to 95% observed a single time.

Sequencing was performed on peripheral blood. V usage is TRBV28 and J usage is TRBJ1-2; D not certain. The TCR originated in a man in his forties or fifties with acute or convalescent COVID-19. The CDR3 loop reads CASSTPRLLSPGYTF. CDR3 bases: TGTGCCAGCAGCACTCCCCGACTCCTGAGCCCTGGCTACACCTTC.